The 29 T cell receptor beta chains presented below share a single source sample, sequenced in a study of blood T cell repertoires in COVID-19. Sequenced by immunoSEQ multiplex PCR; TCRdb stores in-frame clones only, minus some. In the table there are approximately 61,000 clones, over 80% of which are singletons. Sequencing was performed on peripheral blood. The receptors here all came from a man aged 70-80 years with acute or convalescent COVID-19.

This CDR3 is CASSPWTANTGELFF. The DNA for the CDR3 is TGTGCCAGTAGTCCGTGGACAGCGAACACCGGGGAGCTGTTTTTT. V gene TRBV19 combines with J gene TRBJ2-2, with D tentatively TRBD1 (6 bases). The CDR3 is made up of 15 amino acids. V shed 5 bases and J shed 0 bases, with 10 bases lying between them. Germline CDR1 LNHDA, CDR2 SQIVND (reference sequence). The complete variable domain, with remaining parts taken from reference TRBV19 and TRBJ2-2, reads DGGITQSPKYLFRKEGQNVTLSCEQNLNHDAMYWYRQDPGQGLRLIYYSQIVNDFQKGDIAEGYSVSREKKESFPLTVTSAQKNPTAFYLCASSPWTANTGELFFGEGSRLTVL.

The chain is built from TRBV27 and TRBJ1-1; 12 nucleotides align to TRBD1. With V trimmed by 5 bases and J by 4 bases, 5 bases remained unmatched. The CDR3 length is 15 residues. CDR1 is MNHEY and CDR2 is SMNVEV in the germline V gene (reference sequence). The CDR3 nucleotides read TGTGCCAGCAGTCCTTGGGACAGGGGGCCCACTGAAGCTTTCTTT. Translation: CASSPWDRGPTEAFF.

The rearrangement joins TRBV6-1 to TRBJ2-7; TRBD1 matches 7 bases. Germline V gene sequence: CDR1 MNHNS, CDR2 SASEGT. CDR3 size: 14 residues. The V gene end was trimmed by 5 bases and the J gene end by 4 bases; junction bases not matched to a gene: 8. The CDR3 here is CASSSQGSRYEQYF. The CDR3 nucleotides read TGTGCCAGCAGTTCACAGGGGTCCCGGTACGAGCAGTACTTC.

In this sample, this clone turned up once. This sequence joins TRBV24-1 and TRBJ1-2, with 7 positions matching TRBD1. Germline lookup yields CDR1 KGHDR and CDR2 SFDVKD. V lost 3 bases and J lost 9; bases outside the gene matches: 3. This CDR3 spans 12 amino acids. The CDR3 DNA follows: TGTGCCACCAGTGATGGGGACAGAAGCTACACCTTC. This gives the protein CATSDGDRSYTF.

V and J are TRBV5-1 and TRBJ2-3; 12 bases match TRBD2. J lost 4 bases, V lost 1 base, and 10 bases had no gene match. CDR3 length: 18 residues. Germline lookup yields CDR1 SGHRS and CDR2 YFSETQ. CDR3 nucleotide sequence: TGCGCCAGCAGCTTGTCCGTTACTAGCGGGGGGCCCCCAGATACGCAGTATTTT. Protein: CASSLSVTSGGPPDTQYF.

V and J are TRBV27 and TRBJ2-1; the D is unclear. CDR3 size: 17 residues. Germline V CDR1 and CDR2: MNHEY, SMNVEV (reference sequence). The ends were cut back, 5 bases at V and 0 bases at J, with 17 bases in the middle. In DNA form, the CDR3 reads TGTGCCAGCAGTCCTACCAAGTCCTTCCCCTCCTACAATGAGCAGTTCTTC. Translated: CASSPTKSFPSYNEQFF.

This clone has just one count. V is TRBV9 and J is TRBJ2-7; TRBD2 matches 8 bases. This CDR3 is 17 amino acids long. Germline assignment: CDR1 SGDLS and CDR2 YYNGEE. Trimming at V came to 3 bases and at J to 2 bases, leaving 13 bases not matched to a gene. CDR3 sequence (DNA): TGTGCCAGCAGCGCGGGGGGGGGACTACCCTCCCCCTACGAGCAGTACTTC. Its protein is CASSAGGGLPSPYEQYF.

The chain has TRBV5-1 and TRBJ2-1; possibly TRBD2 for D (5 bases). V was trimmed by 2 bases and J by 2 bases, leaving 5 bases between them. This CDR3 region has 13 residues. CDR1 and CDR2 (germline): SGHRS, YFSETQ. CDR3 in DNA: TGCGCCAGCAGCTTCGGGACCTACAATGAGCAGTTCTTC. It is translated as CASSFGTYNEQFF.

The chain is built from TRBV5-1 and TRBJ2-3; D is unresolved. V lost 4 bases, J lost 0 bases, and 12 bases lay in between. Germline V lookup: CDR1 SGHRS, CDR2 YFSETQ. CDR3 length equals 15 residues. CDR3 loop: CASSPISISTDTQYF. The CDR3, as DNA: TGCGCCAGCAGCCCAATTTCAATCAGCACAGATACGCAGTATTTT. Full variable domain (rest looked up from reference TRBV5-1 and TRBJ2-3): KAGVTQTPRYLIKTRGQQVTLSCSPISGHRSVSWYQQTPGQGLQFLFEYFSETQRNKGNFPGRFSGRQFSNSRSEMNVSTLELGDSALYLCASSPISISTDTQYFGPGTRLTVL.

The chain recombines TRBV7-9 with TRBJ1-2; 8 bases line up with TRBD1. The CDR3 loop spans 16 amino acids. With V trimmed by 0 bases and J by 0 bases, 3 bases remained unmatched. Germline V gene sequence: CDR1 SEHNR, CDR2 FQNEAQ (reference sequence). For the CDR3, the DNA is TGTGCCAGCAGCTTAGCCTGGACAGGGTCTAACTATGGCTACACCTTC. This sequence encodes CASSLAWTGSNYGYTF.

V usage is TRBV6-5 and J usage is TRBJ2-4; the match to TRBD1 covers 9 bases. The CDR3 is 11 amino acids. Per germline, CDR1 MNHEY and CDR2 SVGAGI. Germline trimming cut 3 bases from V and 15 bases from J; bases unmatched to any gene: 3. The CDR3 nucleotides read TGTGCCAGCAGTTATCGGGACAGGGCGTACTTC. Translated: CASSYRDRAYF.

The chain uses TRBV27 and TRBJ2-7; possibly TRBD1 for D (6 bases). V was shortened by 2 bases and J by 2 bases, with 13 bases between the two germline ends. Germline CDR1 is MNHEY and CDR2 is SMNVEV (reference sequence). CDR3 size: 15 residues. In nucleotides, the CDR3 is TGTGCCAGCAGTTTAGGCTGGGGGCGGACCTACGAGCAGTACTTC. Its protein is CASSLGWGRTYEQYF.

The CDR3 DNA reads TGTGCCAGCAGCCCCGGAGGGGCATACTATGGCTACACCTTC. This encodes CASSPGGAYYGYTF. The chain combines TRBV5-6 with TRBJ1-2; maybe TRBD1 (5 bases). The CDR3 has 14 residues. Germline V gene sequence: CDR1 SGHDT, CDR2 YYEEEE. V was pared by 4 bases and J by 3 bases, with 13 bases between.

The V gene is TRBV11-3, the J gene TRBJ2-1; the D gene is possibly TRBD2 (6 bases). This CDR3 has 14 amino acids. Deletions cut 5 bases from V and 12 bases from J, with 20 bases between. Germline-derived CDR1 and CDR2 are SGHNT and YENEEA. The CDR3 bases are TGTGCCAGCAGCCAGGACGCGACGGGAGTTGGGCAGTTCTTC. It translates to CASSQDATGVGQFF.

The chain uses TRBV11-2 and TRBJ1-5, with TRBD1 as a possible D gene (5 bases). The CDR3 sequence is 14 residues long. V lost 1 base to trimming and J lost 3 bases, with 7 bases between them. Germline V gives CDR1 SGHAT, CDR2 FQNNGV. The DNA for the CDR3 is TGTGCCAGCAGCTTAGGGGGCAACAATCAGCCCCAGCATTTT. It yields the protein CASSLGGNNQPQHF.

The CDR3 bases are TGTGCCAGCAGTTTATCTCGGACAGAGCCCCAGCATTTT. As protein: CASSLSRTEPQHF. The V call is TRBV27, the J call TRBJ1-5; possible D gene TRBD1, 6 bases. The CDR3 extends over 13 amino acids. Trimming left V 0 bases short and J 8 bases short, with 8 bases between. CDR1 and CDR2 (germline): MNHEY, SMNVEV (reference sequence).

In its sample, this clone was seen once. The rearrangement joins TRBV28 to TRBJ1-2, with 9 bases fitting TRBD1. Trimming removed 4 bases from V and 5 bases from J; junction bases left unmatched: 8. The CDR3 has 15 amino acids. Germline V lookup: CDR1 MDHEN, CDR2 SYDVKM. Here the CDR3 reads CASSSSQGAWYGYTF. CDR3 coding DNA: TGTGCCAGCAGTTCATCACAGGGGGCGTGGTATGGCTACACCTTC.

This chain joins TRBV28 and TRBJ2-2; TRBD1 agrees at 8 bases. V lost 1 base to trimming and J lost 6 bases; unmatched junction nucleotides: 7. The CDR3 contains 16 residues. Per germline, CDR1 MDHEN and CDR2 SYDVKM. The CDR3 DNA is TGTGCCAGCAGTTTATCCCCGGGCAGGGGGCCCGGGGAGCTGTTTTTT. It codes for CASSLSPGRGPGELFF.

The gene calls are TRBV29-1 and TRBJ2-2; tentative D call: TRBD1 (5 bases). V was clipped by 4 bases and J by 0 bases, with 9 bases between them. CDR3 length: 14 residues. Germline assignment: CDR1 SQVTM and CDR2 ANQGSEA. CDR3 region: CSVGETANTGELFF. CDR3 DNA sequence: TGCAGCGTTGGTGAGACAGCGAACACCGGGGAGCTGTTTTTT.

The V gene is TRBV2, the J gene TRBJ2-1; D is ambiguous. This CDR3 spans 15 amino acids. The V and J ends lost 6 bases and 1 base respectively, with 13 bases between them. The germline V gene has CDR1 SNHLY and CDR2 FYNNEI. CDR3 protein: CASRVSSISYNEQFF. The DNA of the CDR3 is TGTGCCAGCAGAGTTAGCAGTATATCCTACAATGAGCAGTTCTTC.

The chain employs TRBV5-5 and TRBJ2-1; 7 bases fit TRBD2. The germline CDR1 and CDR2 sequences are SGHKS and YYEKEE (reference sequence). This CDR3 contains 15 residues. The ends lost 0 bases at V and 5 bases at J; junction bases unmatched: 5. The CDR3 DNA sequence: TGTGCCAGCAGCTTGGGTCCAGCGGGAAACAATGAGCAGTTCTTC. It translates to CASSLGPAGNNEQFF.

This clone was seen only once. The chain carries TRBV29-1 and TRBJ1-1, with a weak D call TRBD1 (5 bases). Germline assignment: CDR1 SQVTM and CDR2 ANQGSEA. V lost 1 base, J lost 8 bases, and 8 bases lay in between. This CDR3 is built from 11 residues. The CDR3 sequence: CSVEGQREAFF. The CDR3 DNA is TGCAGCGTTGAAGGACAGCGAGAAGCTTTCTTT.

The V call is TRBV5-1, the J call TRBJ2-7, with TRBD2 matching over 10 bases. In germline, CDR1 is SGHRS, CDR2 YFSETQ. There are 16 residues in the CDR3. J was trimmed by 2 bases and V by 0 bases; bases with no gene match: 5. In DNA, the CDR3 is TGCGCCAGCAGCTTGGAGGTGCTAGCGGGGGCCTACGAGCAGTACTTC. Translation gives CASSLEVLAGAYEQYF.

This clone was recorded a few times. This chain connects TRBV12-3 or TRBV12-4 to TRBJ1-2, with D unclear. The V and J ends lost 6 bases and 7 bases respectively, with 9 bases between them. The CDR3 has 11 amino acids. The CDR3 region is CASSQEGGYTF. The DNA of the CDR3 is TGTGCCAGCAGCCAGGAGGGTGGCTACACCTTC.

Only one count was recorded for this clone. The chain combines TRBV3-1 (or the pseudogene TRBV3-2) with TRBJ2-5; 14 bases line up with TRBD2. The CDR3 extends over 16 amino acids. The V gene end was trimmed by 4 bases and the J gene end by 5 bases; junction bases not matched to a gene: 6. Looked up from germline, CDR1 is LGHDT and CDR2 is YNNKEL (reference sequence). The CDR3 sequence: CASSPRLAGGTETQYF. CDR3 coding DNA: TGTGCCAGCAGCCCTCGACTAGCGGGGGGGACGGAGACCCAGTACTTC.

The chain carries TRBV27 and TRBJ2-2; 8 bases line up with TRBD1. This CDR3 spans 15 amino acids. Germline V gene data show CDR1 as MNHEY and CDR2 as SMNVEV (reference sequence). V shed 3 bases and J 3 bases; nucleotides not matched to a gene: 3. The CDR3 loop reads CASSLVTGDTGELFF. For the CDR3, the DNA is TGTGCCAGCAGTTTGGTGACAGGGGACACCGGGGAGCTGTTTTTT.

The V gene is TRBV19, the J gene TRBJ2-2, with TRBD1 as a possible D gene (5 bases). Germline V gene sequence: CDR1 LNHDA, CDR2 SQIVND (reference sequence). The CDR3 covers 14 residues. V was cut by 3 bases and J by 4 bases, with 9 bases left in between. CDR3: CASSIRQITGELFF. The CDR3 DNA follows: TGTGCCAGTAGTATCCGACAGATCACCGGGGAGCTGTTTTTT.

The chain carries TRBV4-1 and TRBJ1-5, with 8 bases matching TRBD1. The CDR3 spans 15 residues. J lost 6 bases, V lost 4 bases, and 8 bases had no gene match. From germline, CDR1 is MGHRA and CDR2 YSYEKL. In DNA, the CDR3 is TGCGCCAGCAGCCCGAAGACAGGGGCAGGTCAGCCCCAGCATTTT. Translation: CASSPKTGAGQPQHF.

The chain links TRBV2 to TRBJ2-2, with D unclear. Germline V gene lookup returns CDR1 SNHLY and CDR2 FYNNEI. This CDR3 is built from 16 residues. With 2 bases removed from V and 0 bases from J, the gap between germline ends came to 10 bases. CDR3 sequence reads: CASSELGPSNTGELFF. The CDR3 DNA reads TGTGCCAGCAGTGAACTGGGCCCCTCGAACACCGGGGAGCTGTTTTTT.